This T cell receptor (beta chain) was documented in a study of shared T cell receptors in the human thymus. The CDR3 covers 14 residues. Per germline, CDR1 SGHRS and CDR2 YFSETQ. V shed 7 bases, J shed 2 bases, and the junction held 9 bases outside the gene matches. Clones were read by immunoSEQ multiplex PCR, and TCRdb kept only the in-frame ones, dropping some. This table has hundreds of thousands of clones, around 82% appearing once. The sample also formed part of further work on human thymus T cells. That study adds: Those donating were healthy Finnish infants in corrective surgery for congenital heart defects. The source of the thymus tissue was resections taken during corrective heart surgery.

The sequencing input was thymocytes. The chain uses TRBV5-1 and TRBJ2-7, with TRBD1 identical over 7 bases. This clonotype originated in a boy less than two years old with a congenital heart defect. The CDR3 loop is CASRPDRLPYEQYF. CDR3 bases: TGCGCCAGCCGACCGGACAGGTTACCCTACGAGCAGTACTTC.